This entry features one T cell receptor beta chain sequence. The record originates from a study of blood T cell repertoires in COVID-19. Original analysis: How many nucleated cells were present was estimated from reference gene primer amplification. The protocol was immunoSEQ multiplex PCR, while the TCRdb copy is restricted to in-frame clones and leaves out a portion. The V and J calls and clone size come from that table; D and trimming were worked out from the DNA. The table has some 96,000 clones, approximately 91% seen once. CDR1 MNHEY and CDR2 SVGAGI come from the germline V gene. This CDR3 is built from 14 residues. V was clipped by 9 bases and J by 0 bases, with 15 bases between them.

This receptor was taken from a man aged 45-65 years with active COVID-19. This chain links TRBV6-5 with TRBJ2-7, with unresolved D. Sequences were obtained from peripheral blood. The CDR3 DNA reads as TGTGCCAGTACGAGCGCCTCGAGCTCCTACGAGCAGTACTTC. This sequence encodes CASTSASSSYEQYF.